This note documents a single T cell receptor (beta chain) sequence. Its specificity is unknown. Per germline, CDR1 GTSNPN and CDR2 SVGIG (reference sequence). The CDR3 extends over 14 amino acids. Trimming removed 0 bases from V and 7 bases from J, with 15 bases in between. This specimen comes from a study of T cell responses to AZD1222 COVID-19 vaccine. Study-wide results and caveats: Baseline serostatus was positive in only six AZD1222 recipients. The donor cohort was predominantly white British with a female majority, and clonal diversity may have been underestimated. Across spike, vaccine-associated CD4 TCRs were found, dominant at 160-218 and 743-854. The study found Spike-specific TCR breadth and depth rose after two AZD1222 doses.

Clones were sequenced by immunoSEQ multiplex PCR, and TCRdb holds only the in-frame ones, with some missing. The sample has under 70,000 clones; about 80% are singletons. The clonotype originates from an adult who received the AZD1222 COVID-19 vaccine. This chain joins TRBV30 and TRBJ1-1; D is possibly TRBD1 (5 bases). The sample consisted of peripheral blood, taken 28 days after the second AZD1222 dose. The CDR3 protein is CAWSVSGLGDEAFF. CDR3 DNA: TGTGCCTGGAGTGTTTCGGGGTTAGGGGATGAAGCTTTCTTT.